The entry below gives a single T cell receptor beta chain sequence along with its context. This record comes from a study of blood T cell repertoires in COVID-19. Background on the study: COVID-19 samples from acute and convalescent phases originated in the United States, Italy and Spain. T cells, B-cell-depleted T cells, or PBMCs provided the cDNA or gDNA that served as material.

Looked up from germline, CDR1 is LNHDA and CDR2 is SQIVND (reference sequence). This CDR3 is built from 13 residues. V was shortened by 8 bases and J by 1 base, with 11 bases between the two germline ends. In the authors' methods: Reference gene primer amplification yielded estimated nucleated cell counts. The table came from immunoSEQ multiplex PCR; TCRdb's copy has only in-frame clones and leaves some out. From that table come the V and J calls and clone size; the DNA was used to work out D and trimming. The sample includes a few hundred thousand clones, around 86% of them seen just once. Material for sequencing was peripheral blood. This receptor was identified in a young man with active or convalescent COVID-19. The V call is TRBV19, the J call TRBJ1-1, with D unresolved. Here the CDR3 reads CASAWRENTEAFF. Written as DNA, the CDR3 is TGTGCCAGTGCCTGGCGGGAGAACACTGAAGCTTTCTTT.